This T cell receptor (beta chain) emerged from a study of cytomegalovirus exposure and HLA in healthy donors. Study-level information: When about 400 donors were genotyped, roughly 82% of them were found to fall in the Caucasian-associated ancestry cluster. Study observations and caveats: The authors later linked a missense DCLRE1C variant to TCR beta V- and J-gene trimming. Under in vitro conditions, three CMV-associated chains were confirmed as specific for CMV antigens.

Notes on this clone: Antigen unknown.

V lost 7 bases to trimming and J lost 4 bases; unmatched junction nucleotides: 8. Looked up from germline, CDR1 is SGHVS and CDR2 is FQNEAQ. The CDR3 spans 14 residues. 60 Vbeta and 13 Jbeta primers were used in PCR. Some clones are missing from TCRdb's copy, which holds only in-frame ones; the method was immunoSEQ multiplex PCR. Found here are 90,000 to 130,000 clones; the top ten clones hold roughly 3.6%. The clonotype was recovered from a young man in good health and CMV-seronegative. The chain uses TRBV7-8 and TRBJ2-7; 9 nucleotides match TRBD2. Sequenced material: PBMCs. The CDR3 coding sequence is TGTGCCAGCACCCTAAAGGGACTAGCATACGAGCAGTACTTC. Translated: CASTLKGLAYEQYF.